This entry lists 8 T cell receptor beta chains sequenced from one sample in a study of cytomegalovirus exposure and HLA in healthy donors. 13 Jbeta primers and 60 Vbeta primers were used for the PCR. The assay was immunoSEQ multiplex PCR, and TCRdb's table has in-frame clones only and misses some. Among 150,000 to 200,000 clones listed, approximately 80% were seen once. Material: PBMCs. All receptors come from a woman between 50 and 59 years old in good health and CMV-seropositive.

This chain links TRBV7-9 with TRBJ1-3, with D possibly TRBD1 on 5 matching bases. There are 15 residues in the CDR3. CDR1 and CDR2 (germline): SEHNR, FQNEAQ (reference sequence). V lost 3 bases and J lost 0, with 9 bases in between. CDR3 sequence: CASSLGRHSGNTIYF. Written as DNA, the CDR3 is TGTGCCAGCAGCTTGGGGCGGCACTCTGGAAACACCATATATTTT.

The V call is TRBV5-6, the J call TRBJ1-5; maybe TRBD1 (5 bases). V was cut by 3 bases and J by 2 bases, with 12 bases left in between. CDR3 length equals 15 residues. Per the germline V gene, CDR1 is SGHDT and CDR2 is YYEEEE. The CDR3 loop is CASSSWGEGNQPQHF. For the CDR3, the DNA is TGTGCCAGCAGCTCCTGGGGGGAGGGCAATCAGCCCCAGCATTTT.

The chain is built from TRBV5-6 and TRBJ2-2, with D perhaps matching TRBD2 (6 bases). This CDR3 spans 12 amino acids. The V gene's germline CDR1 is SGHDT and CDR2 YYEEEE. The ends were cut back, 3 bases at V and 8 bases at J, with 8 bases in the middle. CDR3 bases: TGTGCCAGCAGCTCGGGGGTAGGGGAGCTGTTTTTT. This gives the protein CASSSGVGELFF.

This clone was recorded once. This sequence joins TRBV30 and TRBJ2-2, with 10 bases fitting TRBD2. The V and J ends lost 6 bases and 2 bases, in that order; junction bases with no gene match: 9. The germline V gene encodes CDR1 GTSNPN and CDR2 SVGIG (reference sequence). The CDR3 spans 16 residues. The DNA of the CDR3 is TGTGCCTGCGGGGCTAGCGGGGGCATTAACACCGGGGAGCTGTTTTTT. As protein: CACGASGGINTGELFF.

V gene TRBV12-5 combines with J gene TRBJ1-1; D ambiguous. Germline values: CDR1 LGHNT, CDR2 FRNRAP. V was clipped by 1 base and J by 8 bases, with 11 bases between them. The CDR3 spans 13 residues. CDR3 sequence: CASGLEGPREAFF. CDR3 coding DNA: TGTGCTAGTGGTTTGGAAGGTCCCAGGGAAGCTTTCTTT.

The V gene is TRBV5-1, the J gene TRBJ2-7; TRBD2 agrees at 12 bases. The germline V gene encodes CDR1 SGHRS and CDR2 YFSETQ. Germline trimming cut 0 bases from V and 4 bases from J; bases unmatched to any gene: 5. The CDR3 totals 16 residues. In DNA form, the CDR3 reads TGCGCCAGCAGCTTGGGGCTAGCGGGGGGGGAGTACGAGCAGTACTTC. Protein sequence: CASSLGLAGGEYEQYF.

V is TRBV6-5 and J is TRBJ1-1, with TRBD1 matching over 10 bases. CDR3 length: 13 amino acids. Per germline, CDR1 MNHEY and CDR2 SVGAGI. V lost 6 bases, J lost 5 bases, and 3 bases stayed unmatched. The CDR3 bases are TGTGCCAGCAGCCGACAGGGGGCAACTGAAGCTTTCTTT. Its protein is CASSRQGATEAFF.

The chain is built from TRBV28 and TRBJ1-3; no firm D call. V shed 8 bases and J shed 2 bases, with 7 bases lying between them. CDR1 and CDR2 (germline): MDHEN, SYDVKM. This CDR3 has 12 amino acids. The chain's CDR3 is CASHSTGNTIYF. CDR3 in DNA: TGTGCCAGCCATTCCACTGGAAACACCATATATTTT.